This TCR beta chain derives from a study of blood T cell repertoires in COVID-19. Study background: Material from acute and convalescent COVID-19 was sourced from the United States, Italy and Spain.

In the original analysis: Quantification of nucleated cells was approximated via reference gene primer amplification. Data came from immunoSEQ multiplex PCR; TCRdb stores just in-frame clones and leaves some out. The V and J calls and clone size are taken from that table; D and trimming were inferred from the DNA. Here the sample spans about 330,000 clones, roughly 87% being singletons. Adults between about 18 and 89 years of age took part from 24 US areas. Symptom resolution, clearance, or two negative PCRs marked donors in Cohort 3 as recovered. This sequence was found in a woman under 40 who had recovered from COVID-19. Sequencing was performed on PBMCs or T cells enriched from blood (not recorded which).

The CDR3 DNA reads as TGTGCCAGCAGCCCCGACAGCGTCCAAGAGACCCAGTACTTC. It encodes CASSPDSVQETQYF. This chain links TRBV9 with TRBJ2-5; D is possibly TRBD1 (5 bases). The CDR3 consists of 14 residues. V was clipped by 4 bases and J by 1 base, with 11 bases between them. Per the germline V gene, CDR1 is SGDLS and CDR2 is YYNGEE.